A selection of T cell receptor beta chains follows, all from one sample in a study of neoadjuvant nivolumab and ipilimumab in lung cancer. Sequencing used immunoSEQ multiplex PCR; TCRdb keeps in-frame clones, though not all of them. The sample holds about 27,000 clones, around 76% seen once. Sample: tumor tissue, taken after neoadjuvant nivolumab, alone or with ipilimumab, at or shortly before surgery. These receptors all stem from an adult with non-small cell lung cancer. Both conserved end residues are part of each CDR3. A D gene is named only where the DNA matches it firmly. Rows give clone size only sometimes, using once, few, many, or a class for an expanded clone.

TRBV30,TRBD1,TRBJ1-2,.,TGTGCCTGGAGCCCAGGGGGTACCAATGGCTACACCTTC,CAWSPGGTNGYTF
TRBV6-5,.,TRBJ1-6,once,TGTGCCAGCAGTTACTCCGGGAATAATTCACCCCTCCACTTT,CASSYSGNNSPLHF
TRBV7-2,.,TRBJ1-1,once,TGTGCCAGCAGCTTATTGGTCTCAGGGCCGAGGACTGAAGCTTTCTTT,CASSLLVSGPRTEAFF
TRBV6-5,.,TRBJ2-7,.,TGTGCCAGCAGTGAAACGGTTAGCTCCGAGCAGTACTTC,CASSETVSSEQYF
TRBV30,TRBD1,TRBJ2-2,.,TGTGCCTGGAGGCTACAGGGGACCGGGGAGCTGTTTTTT,CAWRLQGTGELFF
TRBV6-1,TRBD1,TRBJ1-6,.,TGTGCCAGCAGTCCCCGGACAGGAACAACTTCACCCCTCCACTTT,CASSPRTGTTSPLHF
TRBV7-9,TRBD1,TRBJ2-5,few,TGTGCCAGCAGCTTGGGACAGGGCCAAGAGACCCAGTACTTC,CASSLGQGQETQYF
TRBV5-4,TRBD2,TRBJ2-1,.,TGTGCCAGCAGCAACCAACTAGCGGGGACCTACAATGAGCAGTTCTTC,CASSNQLAGTYNEQFF
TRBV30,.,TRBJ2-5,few,TGTGCCTGGAGAGCAGGAGGAGAGACCCAGTACTTC,CAWRAGGETQYF
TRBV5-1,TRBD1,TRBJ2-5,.,TGCGCCAGCAGCTCTCCAACCGGGACAGGCCCACAAGAGACCCAGTACTTC,CASSSPTGTGPQETQYF